Each of the 15 T cell receptor beta chains below was sequenced from the same sample in a study of T cell repertoires in cytomegalovirus infection. Antigens for these TCRs are unknown. TCRdb re-analysed the reads in MiXCR, keeping a single row per CDR3 protein. The repertoire holds approximately 910,000 distinct CDR3 sequences, with approximately 31% as singletons. This specimen consisted of cultured CD8+ T cells from PBMCs, obtained from culture after CMV antigen stimulation. These receptor sequences come from a human donor in good health (CMV status not recorded). Some clones in this sample may be carry-over from other donors' samples.

V usage is TRBV7-8 and J usage is TRBJ2-3, with 11 bases aligning to TRBD2. CDR1 is SGHVS, CDR2 FQNEAQ, per germline. V lost 2 bases to trimming and J lost 0 bases; unmatched junction nucleotides: 4. The CDR3 consists of 17 residues. Written as DNA, the CDR3 is TGTGCCAGCAGCTTAAGAATAGCGGGGGGGAGCACAGATACGCAGTATTTT. Amino acids: CASSLRIAGGSTDTQYF.

This sequence joins TRBV14 and TRBJ2-1; D is possibly TRBD2 (5 bases). The germline CDR1 and CDR2 sequences are SGHDN and FVKESK. Between the trimmed V and J ends, which lost 4 bases and 7 bases, there was a span of 17 bases. This CDR3 contains 15 residues. CDR3 in amino acids: CASSLDWTRGNEQFF. CDR3 nucleotides: TGTGCCAGCAGCCTAGATTGGACCCGGGGAAATGAGCAGTTCTTC.

For this clonotype: A much larger clone is a single base away; this may be a read error. The chain uses TRBV12-3 or TRBV12-4 and TRBJ1-5, with unresolved D. The CDR3 has 15 amino acids. Trimming took off 2 bases at V and 0 bases at J, with 8 bases between the two ends. The CDR3 DNA sequence: TGTGCCAGCAGTTTAACAAATTATAGCAATCAGCCCCAGCATTTT. Amino acids: CASSLTNYSNQPQHF.

This clonotype has only a few counts. The chain carries TRBV19 and TRBJ1-1; D ambiguous. The CDR3 is made up of 13 amino acids. Trimming stripped 3 bases from V and 3 bases from J, with 8 bases between. Germline V gene data show CDR1 as LNHDA and CDR2 as SQIVND (reference sequence). CDR3: CASSMYTYTEAFF. CDR3 bases: TGTGCCAGTAGTATGTACACCTACACTGAAGCTTTCTTT.

The CDR3 DNA reads as TGTGCCAGCAGTGAGGGGGGCTGGGCCCAGGGTTTCTTT. Translating it yields CASSEGGWAQGFF. This chain joins TRBV2 and TRBJ1-1; a possible D gene is TRBD1 (6 bases). Germline CDR1 SNHLY, CDR2 FYNNEI. This CDR3 region has 13 residues. V was cut by 3 bases and J by 13 bases, with 18 bases left in between.

The chain combines TRBV19 with TRBJ1-1; no reliable D call. This CDR3 contains 13 residues. V dropped 2 bases and J dropped 8 bases, with 12 bases sitting between them. CDR1 is LNHDA and CDR2 is SQIVND in the germline V gene (reference sequence). CDR3 amino acids: CASSIRPTLEAFF. CDR3 DNA sequence: TGTGCCAGTAGTATACGCCCCACATTGGAAGCTTTCTTT.

This clonotype was observed many times. The chain links TRBV7-2 to TRBJ1-5; D is uncertain. The CDR3 spans 15 residues. V was cut by 6 bases and J by 0 bases, with 12 bases left in between. The germline gives CDR1 SGHTA, CDR2 FQGNSA. CDR3 in amino acids: CASSLTVYSNQPQHF. In nucleotides, the CDR3 is TGTGCCAGCAGTCTGACGGTTTATAGCAATCAGCCCCAGCATTTT.

The gene calls are TRBV2 and TRBJ2-2; D unresolved. The CDR3 is 19 amino acids. Germline assignment: CDR1 SNHLY and CDR2 FYNNEI. Between the trimmed V and J ends, which lost 0 bases and 4 bases, there was a span of 21 bases. Here the CDR3 reads CASSEAAVFFNPGTGELFF. The CDR3 DNA reads TGTGCCAGCAGTGAAGCAGCCGTATTTTTCAACCCCGGCACCGGGGAGCTGTTTTTT.

The chain is built from TRBV11-2 and TRBJ1-1, with D unclear. Deletions cut 2 bases from V and 2 bases from J, with 15 bases between. Germline V gene lookup returns CDR1 SGHAT and CDR2 FQNNGV. The CDR3 has 16 amino acids. The CDR3 coding sequence is TGTGCCAGCAGCTTATGGCGGCAGGCCATCAACACTGAAGCTTTCTTT. Translated: CASSLWRQAINTEAFF.

The V call is TRBV28, the J call TRBJ1-1; maybe TRBD1 (6 bases). Germline CDR1 MDHEN, CDR2 SYDVKM. The CDR3 contains 15 residues. V shed 5 bases and J shed 0 bases, with 13 bases lying between them. The CDR3 protein is CASSTHRAMNTEAFF. In nucleotides, the CDR3 is TGTGCCAGCAGTACACACAGGGCAATGAACACTGAAGCTTTCTTT.

V and J are TRBV6-1 and TRBJ2-1; 10 bases agree with TRBD2. Germline V gene sequence: CDR1 MNHNS, CDR2 SASEGT. With V trimmed by 7 bases and J by 7 bases, 10 bases remained unmatched. The CDR3 runs 15 residues. In DNA, the CDR3 is TGTGCCAGCAAGAACTCAGCGGGGGGGCTTAATGAGCAGTTCTTC. This translates into CASKNSAGGLNEQFF.

Only a few counts were recorded for this clonotype. V gene TRBV6-6 combines with J gene TRBJ2-3; TRBD2 aligns across 8 bases. The germline V gene has CDR1 MNHNY and CDR2 SVGAGI (reference sequence). This CDR3 comprises 18 residues. The V and J ends lost 6 bases and 1 base, in that order; junction bases with no gene match: 15. The CDR3 coding sequence is TGTGCCAGCAGCTTACCGCCTATAGCGGGGCTGGGCACAGATACGCAGTATTTT. It codes for CASSLPPIAGLGTDTQYF.

The CDR3, as DNA: TGTGCCAGCAGCGTAGGGGGGGAGCCTACTAACTATGGCTACACCTTC. It encodes CASSVGGEPTNYGYTF. This chain joins TRBV9 and TRBJ1-2; perhaps TRBD1 as D (5 bases). Looked up from germline, CDR1 is SGDLS and CDR2 is YYNGEE. V was pared by 0 bases and J by 0 bases, with 12 bases between. The CDR3 runs 16 residues.

The chain is built from TRBV20-1 and TRBJ2-7, with D maybe TRBD1 (5 bases). Germline lookup yields CDR1 DFQATT and CDR2 SNEGSKA (reference sequence). The CDR3 sequence is 15 residues long. Trimming took 1 base from V and 2 from J, leaving 15 bases between them. CDR3 protein: CSARAPWGAAYEQYF. For the CDR3, the DNA is TGCAGTGCTAGAGCCCCCTGGGGCGCCGCCTACGAGCAGTACTTC.

This clonotype appeared a few times. The J gene is TRBJ1-6, the V gene TRBV27; TRBD1 matches at 7 bases. Per the germline V gene, CDR1 is MNHEY and CDR2 is SMNVEV (reference sequence). V lost 5 bases to trimming and J lost 13 bases; unmatched junction nucleotides: 5. The CDR3 runs 12 residues. DNA of the CDR3: TGTGCCAGCAGTCCGACAGGGAGTCCCCTCCACTTT. Its translation is CASSPTGSPLHF.